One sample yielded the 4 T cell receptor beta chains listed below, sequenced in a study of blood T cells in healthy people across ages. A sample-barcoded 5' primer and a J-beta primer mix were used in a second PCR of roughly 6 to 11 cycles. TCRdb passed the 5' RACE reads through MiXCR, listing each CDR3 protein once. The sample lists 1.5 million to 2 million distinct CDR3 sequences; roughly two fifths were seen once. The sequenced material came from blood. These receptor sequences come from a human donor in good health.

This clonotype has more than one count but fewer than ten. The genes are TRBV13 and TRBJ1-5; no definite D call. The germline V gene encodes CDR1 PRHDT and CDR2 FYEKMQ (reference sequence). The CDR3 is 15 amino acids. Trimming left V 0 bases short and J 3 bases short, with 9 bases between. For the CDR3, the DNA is TGTGCCAGCAGCTTAGGCGGGCTTCTCAATCAGCCCCAGCATTTT. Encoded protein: CASSLGGLLNQPQHF.

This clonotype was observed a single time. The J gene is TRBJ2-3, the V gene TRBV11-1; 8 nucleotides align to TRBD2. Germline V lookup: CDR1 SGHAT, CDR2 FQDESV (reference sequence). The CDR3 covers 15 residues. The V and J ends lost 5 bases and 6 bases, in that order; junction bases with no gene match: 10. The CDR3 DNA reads TGTGCCAGCAGCCCGGGGGGGGTCTTTCGGGATACGCAGTATTTT. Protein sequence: CASSPGGVFRDTQYF.

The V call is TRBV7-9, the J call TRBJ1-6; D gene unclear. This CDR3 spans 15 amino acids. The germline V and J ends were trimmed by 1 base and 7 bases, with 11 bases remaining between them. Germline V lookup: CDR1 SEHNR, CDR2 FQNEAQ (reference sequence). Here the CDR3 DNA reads TGTGCCAGCAGCTTAGGCGGCTCCCAAAATTCACCCCTCCACTTT. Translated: CASSLGGSQNSPLHF.

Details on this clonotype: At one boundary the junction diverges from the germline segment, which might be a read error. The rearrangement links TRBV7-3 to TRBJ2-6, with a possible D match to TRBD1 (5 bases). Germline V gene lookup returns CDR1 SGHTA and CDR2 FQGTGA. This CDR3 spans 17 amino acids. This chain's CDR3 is CASSLMGRSSGANVRTF. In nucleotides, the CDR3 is TGTGCCAGCAGCTTAATGGGTCGAAGCTCTGGGGCCAACGTCCGGACTTTC. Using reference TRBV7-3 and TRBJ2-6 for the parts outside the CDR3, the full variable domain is GAGVSQTPSNKVTEKGKYVELRCDPISGHTALYWYRQSLGQGPEFLIYFQGTGAADDSGLPNDRFFAVRPEGSVSTLKIQRTERGDSAVYLCASSLMGRSSGANVRTFGAGSRLTVL.